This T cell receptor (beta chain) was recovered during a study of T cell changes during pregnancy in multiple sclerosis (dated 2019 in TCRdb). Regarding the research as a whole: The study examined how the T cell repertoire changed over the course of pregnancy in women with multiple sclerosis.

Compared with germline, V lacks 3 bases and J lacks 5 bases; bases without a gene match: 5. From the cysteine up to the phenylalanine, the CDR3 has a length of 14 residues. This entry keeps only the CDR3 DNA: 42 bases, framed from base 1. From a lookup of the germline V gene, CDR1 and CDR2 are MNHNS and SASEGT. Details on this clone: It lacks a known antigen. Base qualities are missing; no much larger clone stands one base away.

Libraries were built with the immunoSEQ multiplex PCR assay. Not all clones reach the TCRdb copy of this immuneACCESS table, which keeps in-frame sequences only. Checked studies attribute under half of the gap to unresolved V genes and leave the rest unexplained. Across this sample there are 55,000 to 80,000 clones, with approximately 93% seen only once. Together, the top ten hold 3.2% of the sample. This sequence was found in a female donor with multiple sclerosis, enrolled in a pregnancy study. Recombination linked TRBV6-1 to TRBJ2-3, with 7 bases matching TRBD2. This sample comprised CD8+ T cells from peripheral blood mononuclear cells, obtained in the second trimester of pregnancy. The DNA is TGTGCCAGCAGTGAGTGGGCTAGCGGAGATACGCAGTATTTT. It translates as CASSEWASGDTQYF.